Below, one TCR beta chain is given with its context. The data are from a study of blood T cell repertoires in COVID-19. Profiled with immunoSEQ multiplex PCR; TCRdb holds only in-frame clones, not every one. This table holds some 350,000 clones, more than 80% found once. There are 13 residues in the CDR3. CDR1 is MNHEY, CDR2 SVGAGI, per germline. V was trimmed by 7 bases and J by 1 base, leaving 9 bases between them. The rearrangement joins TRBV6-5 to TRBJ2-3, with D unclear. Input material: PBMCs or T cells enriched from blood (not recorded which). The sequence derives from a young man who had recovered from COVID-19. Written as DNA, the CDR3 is TGTGCCAGCACCAAACCGGGCACAGATACGCAGTATTTT. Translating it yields CASTKPGTDTQYF.